These 7 T cell receptor beta chains were all obtained from the same sample, sequenced in a study of radiotherapy plus CTLA-4 blockade in lung cancer. Sequencing was performed with immunoSEQ multiplex PCR; in TCRdb, only in-frame clones are kept and a portion is missing. The repertoire holds fewer than 55,000 clones, with approximately 77% as singletons. Sequences were derived from peripheral blood, sampled from a patient treated with radiotherapy plus ipilimumab. The receptors shown here come from a human donor with non-small cell lung cancer whose response to radiotherapy plus ipilimumab could not be evaluated.

The chain carries TRBV27 and TRBJ2-3; perhaps TRBD2 as D (6 bases). V gave up 5 bases and J gave up 0 bases, with 15 bases separating them. CDR3 length equals 16 residues. Germline CDR1 and CDR2: MNHEY and SMNVEV (reference sequence). CDR3 bases: TGTGCCAGCAGTCACACCGTGCGGGGTAGCACAGATACGCAGTATTTT. Protein product: CASSHTVRGSTDTQYF.

The V call is TRBV7-3, the J call TRBJ1-1; maybe TRBD1 (5 bases). This CDR3 has 13 residues. Germline V gene lookup returns CDR1 SGHTA and CDR2 FQGTGA. V was trimmed by 5 bases and J by 9 bases, leaving 16 bases between them. The CDR3 spells CASSPPGGDKAFF. The CDR3 DNA sequence: TGTGCCAGCAGCCCCCCCGGAGGGGATAAAGCTTTCTTT.

This chain links TRBV28 with TRBJ2-7; the D gene is possibly TRBD1 (5 bases). Germline CDR1 and CDR2: MDHEN and SYDVKM. V lost 2 bases and J lost 2, with 7 bases in between. The CDR3 spans 13 residues. The CDR3 nucleotides read TGTGCCAGCAGTTTACAGGGTCCCTACGAGCAGTACTTC. This sequence encodes CASSLQGPYEQYF.

This chain connects TRBV27 to TRBJ2-1; 12 bases line up with TRBD2. V was clipped by 5 bases and J by 8 bases; unmatched bases: 10. This CDR3 region has 16 residues. Germline CDR1 reads MNHEY; CDR2 reads SMNVEV (reference sequence). CDR3 nucleotides: TGTGCCAGCAGTCTAAGGGGGACTAGCGGGTTCTATGAGCAGTTCTTC. Translation: CASSLRGTSGFYEQFF.

This chain connects TRBV4-3 to TRBJ1-1; D is undetermined. The length of the CDR3 is 16 residues. V was shortened by 1 base and J by 2 bases, with 14 bases between the two germline ends. Per germline, CDR1 LGHNA and CDR2 YSLEER. CDR3: CASSQAGDKGNTEAFF. CDR3 nucleotides: TGCGCCAGCAGCCAAGCGGGAGACAAGGGAAACACTGAAGCTTTCTTT.

This chain joins TRBV7-2 and TRBJ2-5; 9 bases match TRBD2. Germline assignment: CDR1 SGHTA and CDR2 FQGNSA. V was pared by 5 bases and J by 5 bases, with 9 bases of the junction left unmatched. The CDR3 spans 15 residues. The chain's CDR3 is CASSTQAGGLETQYF. The CDR3 DNA reads as TGTGCCAGCAGCACCCAGGCGGGGGGGCTGGAGACCCAGTACTTC. The full variable domain, rest sourced from reference TRBV7-2 and TRBJ2-5, is GAGVSQSPSNKVTEKGKDVELRCDPISGHTALYWYRQSLGQGLEFLIYFQGNSAPDKSGLPSDRFSAERTGGSVSTLTIQRTQQEDSAVYLCASSTQAGGLETQYFGPGTRLLVL.

This clone occurred a few times. The chain combines TRBV18 with TRBJ1-1; D ambiguous. The CDR3 covers 12 residues. V lost 3 bases and J lost 6, with 8 bases in between. The germline CDR1 and CDR2 sequences are KGHSH and LQKENI. The CDR3 region is CASSPDISEAFF. The CDR3 region has the DNA TGTGCCAGCTCACCCGACATTTCTGAAGCTTTCTTT.